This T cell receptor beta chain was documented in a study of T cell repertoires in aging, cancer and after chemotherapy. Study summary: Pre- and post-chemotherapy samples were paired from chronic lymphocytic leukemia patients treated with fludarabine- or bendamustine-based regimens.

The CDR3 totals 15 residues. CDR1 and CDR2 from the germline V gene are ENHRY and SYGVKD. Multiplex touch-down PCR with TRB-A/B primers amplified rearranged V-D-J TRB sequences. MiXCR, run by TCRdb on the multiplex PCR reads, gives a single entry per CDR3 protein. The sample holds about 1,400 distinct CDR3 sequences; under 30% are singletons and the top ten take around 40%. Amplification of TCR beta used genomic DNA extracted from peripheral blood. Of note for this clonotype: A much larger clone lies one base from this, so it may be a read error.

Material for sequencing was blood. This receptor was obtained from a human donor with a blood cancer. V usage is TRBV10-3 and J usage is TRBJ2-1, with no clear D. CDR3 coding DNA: TGTGTCATCAGTGCAGTAAAGGGATCCTACAATGAGCAGTTCTTC. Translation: CVISAVKGSYNEQFF.